The rows below give T cell receptor beta chains drawn from one sample of a study of CD8 T cells in Susac syndrome. TCRdb processed the immunoSEQ multiplex PCR reads anew with MiXCR; each CDR3 protein has one entry. The sample consists of around 160,000 distinct CDR3 sequences, 85% to 95% of them appearing once. Sequencing was carried out using CD4+ T cells from PBMCs. The receptor source for this set is a human donor in good health. CDR3s include the opening cysteine and the closing phenylalanine or tryptophan. A D gene is named only where the DNA matches it firmly. For some rows the clone size is stated as once, few or many, or as a class when expanded; others skip it.

d_call	j_call	clone_size	v_call	cdr3_nt	cdr3_aa
-	TRBJ1-2	once	TRBV5-1	TGCGCCAGCGATATCCCCGGATCAGGTGGCTACACCTTC	CASDIPGSGGYTF
-	TRBJ2-7	-	TRBV29-1	TGCAGCGTTGAGGGGTACGCGGGCTACGAGCAGTACTTC	CSVEGYAGYEQYF
TRBD1	TRBJ2-7	-	TRBV5-6	TGTGCCAGCAGCTTTATGGACAGGTTTTCCTACGAGCAGTACTTC	CASSFMDRFSYEQYF
-	TRBJ2-7	-	TRBV7-9	TGTGCCAGCAGCTCGGGACTGAGACGGCACGAGCAGTACTTC	CASSSGLRRHEQYF
-	TRBJ2-1	-	TRBV5-1	TGCGCCAGCAGCCTCTCCCCGGTGGTGTCCTACAATGAGCAGTTCTTC	CASSLSPVVSYNEQFF
-	TRBJ1-4	-	TRBV5-1	TGCGCCAGCAGCGGGGGAACTAATGAAAAACTGTTTTTT	CASSGGTNEKLFF
-	TRBJ2-3	-	TRBV6-5	TGTGCCAGCAGTTACATGGATACGCAGTATTTT	CASSYMDTQYF
TRBD1	TRBJ1-3	-	TRBV12-3/TRBV12-4	TGTGCCAGCAGACGGGACAGGGCTACTAGTTGGAACACCATATATTTT	CASRRDRATSWNTIYF
-	TRBJ1-1	-	TRBV2	TGTGCCAGCAGATATGCAAGGACGAGCACTGAAGCTTTCTTT	CASRYARTSTEAFF
TRBD1	TRBJ2-2	-	TRBV6-6	TGTGCCAGCAGACCGGGACAGGTAGCCGGGGAGCTGTTTTTT	CASRPGQVAGELFF
-	TRBJ2-7	-	TRBV2	TGTGCCAGCAGTGACATTTGGGAGCAGTACTTC	CASSDIWEQYF
-	TRBJ1-2	-	TRBV7-3	TGTGCCAGCAGCCCTCGGCCGGGGGCAGCAGAATATGGCTACACCTTC	CASSPRPGAAEYGYTF
TRBD1	TRBJ2-3	few	TRBV6-1	TGTGCCAGCATACAGGGGACCCCAGATACGCAGTATTTT	CASIQGTPDTQYF
-	TRBJ1-1	-	TRBV23-1	TGCGCCAGCAGTCAACCGGGGACGGGTGAAGCTTTCTTT	CASSQPGTGEAFF
-	TRBJ1-2	-	TRBV5-6	TGTGCCAGCAGCTTGGCCTTAAACCCTTCCTATGGCTACACCTTC	CASSLALNPSYGYTF
TRBD1	TRBJ2-1	once	TRBV5-4	TGTGCCAGCAGCCTTACAGGGGACAATGAGCAGTTCTTC	CASSLTGDNEQFF
TRBD1	TRBJ1-1	-	TRBV3-1	TGTGCCAGCAGCCAAGACAGGGGGCGGAACACTGAAGCTTTCTTT	CASSQDRGRNTEAFF
TRBD2	TRBJ2-5	-	TRBV5-1	TGCGCCAGCAGCCCATGGGGAGGGAGCCAAGAGACCCAGTACTTC	CASSPWGGSQETQYF
TRBD2	TRBJ2-7	-	TRBV20-1	TGCAGTGCTGGAGGTCCCCGGCTCGGGGGGGTCTCCTACGAGCAGTACTTC	CSAGGPRLGGVSYEQYF
TRBD1	TRBJ2-4	-	TRBV20-1	TGCAGTGCTGGGACAGGGGGTAACATTCAGTACTTC	CSAGTGGNIQYF
TRBD1	TRBJ2-2	-	TRBV5-1	TGCGCCAGCAGCTGGCAGCCACCGGGACAGCTGAACACCGGGGAGCTGTTTTTT	CASSWQPPGQLNTGELFF
TRBD2	TRBJ2-7	-	TRBV20-1	TGCAGTGCTATGGGACTAGCGGGGGGGACCTACGAGCAGTACTTC	CSAMGLAGGTYEQYF
-	TRBJ2-5	-	TRBV4-1	TGCGCCAGCAGCCAAGGCGAGACCTTAGAGACCCAGTACTTC	CASSQGETLETQYF
-	TRBJ2-7	-	TRBV2	TGTGCCAGCAGGTACAGGGTCGAGCAGTACTTC	CASRYRVEQYF
TRBD1	TRBJ1-2	once	TRBV27	TGTGCCAGCAGTTTAACTGCTGTAGGGGGCCACTATGGCTACACCTTC	CASSLTAVGGHYGYTF
TRBD1	TRBJ1-4	once	TRBV20-1	TGCAGTGCTACCGGGACAGGGTCGGAAAAACTGTTTTTT	CSATGTGSEKLFF
TRBD1	TRBJ1-6	-	TRBV12-3/TRBV12-4	TGTGCCAGCAGTGCCAGGGTAGGGGGCAATTCACCCCTCCACTTT	CASSARVGGNSPLHF
TRBD1	TRBJ2-5	-	TRBV6-6	TGTGCCAGCAGTTACCGGGACAGGGGTCAAGAGACCCAGTACTTC	CASSYRDRGQETQYF
-	TRBJ2-2	-	TRBV6-2/TRBV6-3	TGTGCCAGCAGTTACCCCGACCTAGGCGGGGTCATCACCGGGGAGCTGTTTTTT	CASSYPDLGGVITGELFF
-	TRBJ1-2	-	TRBV6-6	TGTGCCAGCAGTCTTTCAGGACGGCGGGTCCTTGGCTACACCTTC	CASSLSGRRVLGYTF
TRBD1	TRBJ1-6	-	TRBV3-1	TGTGCCAGCAGCCACGGGACAGCTAGCTCCTATAATTCACCCCTCCACTTT	CASSHGTASSYNSPLHF
-	TRBJ2-3	-	TRBV2	TGTGCCCGTGGTCGGACAGCTAGCACAGATACGCAGTATTTT	CARGRTASTDTQYF
-	TRBJ2-5	once	TRBV19	TGTGCCAGTAGTATCCGCAACCCGGAGGAGACCCAGTACTTC	CASSIRNPEETQYF
TRBD2	TRBJ2-3	-	TRBV12-3/TRBV12-4	TGTGCCAGCACCAGGTGGACTAGCGGGGGCCGAGATACGCAGTATTTT	CASTRWTSGGRDTQYF
TRBD1	TRBJ2-7	-	TRBV3-1	TGTGCCAGCAGCGTGGGACAGGAGAGCGAGCAGTACTTC	CASSVGQESEQYF
-	TRBJ2-7	-	TRBV4-2	TGTGCCAGCAGCCCCAGTTGGGGGGTAAGCTCCTACGAGCAGTACTTC	CASSPSWGVSSYEQYF
-	TRBJ1-5	-	TRBV20-1	TGCAGTGCTACTAGGACCGTTTATAGCAATCAGCCCCAGCATTTT	CSATRTVYSNQPQHF
TRBD2	TRBJ2-5	-	TRBV2	TGTGCCAGCAGTCCGGGACTAGCGATACAGACCCAGTACTTC	CASSPGLAIQTQYF
-	TRBJ1-2	-	TRBV19	TGTGCCAGTAGTATTGGCCCCGGACAGTACTATGGCTACACCTTC	CASSIGPGQYYGYTF
-	TRBJ1-2	-	TRBV7-7	TGTGCCAGCAGCTCCCTAACAGGGTCCTCTGGCTACACCTTC	CASSSLTGSSGYTF
TRBD2	TRBJ2-7	-	TRBV5-1	TGCGCCAGCAGCTTGGTAGCGGGGGACTCCTACGAGCAGTACTTC	CASSLVAGDSYEQYF
-	TRBJ2-3	-	TRBV3-1	TGTGCCAGCAGCCGTGGGGGGTTCACAGATACGCAGTATTTT	CASSRGGFTDTQYF
-	TRBJ1-3	once	TRBV18	TGTGCCAGTTTCGACGGCCGCTCTGGAAACACCATATATTTT	CASFDGRSGNTIYF
-	TRBJ1-5	-	TRBV6-2/TRBV6-3	TGTGCCAGCAGTCAACAGGTTTTCAATCAGCCCCAGCATTTT	CASSQQVFNQPQHF
TRBD2	TRBJ2-1	-	TRBV3-1	TGTGCCAGCAGCCAAGATCAAGGGACTAGCGGGGGGGCCGGAGGTGAGCAGTTCTTC	CASSQDQGTSGGAGGEQFF
-	TRBJ1-5	-	TRBV4-2	TGTGCCAGCAGCCAAGACAGGGGTACGGGACAGCCCCAGCATTTT	CASSQDRGTGQPQHF
-	TRBJ2-2	-	TRBV5-4	TGTGCCAGCAGCAGAGGGGGTCCAAACACCGGGGAGCTGTTTTTT	CASSRGGPNTGELFF
-	TRBJ1-2	-	TRBV7-2	TGTGCCAGCAGCTTAGACACCTACTATGGCTACACCTTC	CASSLDTYYGYTF
-	TRBJ1-4	-	TRBV19	TGTGCCAGTAGTATGAGTTTGGTCATGATGGAAAAACTGTTTTTT	CASSMSLVMMEKLFF
TRBD1	TRBJ1-2	-	TRBV20-1	TGCAGTGCCCCGTTGCATGGACAGGTCCCCGATGGCTACACCTTC	CSAPLHGQVPDGYTF
-	TRBJ2-4	-	TRBV7-9	TGTGCCAGCAGCCTGGACTCCTTAGCCAAAAACATTCAGTACTTC	CASSLDSLAKNIQYF